The 26 T cell receptor beta chains presented below share a single source sample, sequenced in a study of cytomegalovirus exposure and HLA in healthy donors (dated by TCRdb to 2016 to 2017). Receptor libraries were prepared by the immunoSEQ multiplex PCR assay. A mixture of 60 forward primers for TCR Vbeta segments and 13 reverse primers for TCR Jbeta segments was used in the multiplex PCR. TCRdb took over this immuneACCESS table, retaining in-frame rearrangements with V and J assigned. Such tables are incomplete; in checked studies, under half of the missing clones stem from an unresolved V gene, and the remainder is unexplained. The sample table contains 100,000 to 150,000 clones; only one count was recorded for roughly three quarters of them. Together, the top ten hold around 1.9% of the sample. Source material: PBMCs. These receptors all stem from a woman aged 40 to 49 in good health and CMV-seronegative.

V is TRBV19 and J is TRBJ2-1; 7 positions match TRBD2. The V gene's germline CDR1 is LNHDA and CDR2 SQIVND (reference sequence). The CDR3 has 12 residues. The J segment lost 10 bases and the V segment lost 1 base, leaving 1 base of the junction unmatched. As DNA, the CDR3 is TGTGCCAGTAGTATAGCAGCGGGGGAGCAGTTCTTC. Translation gives CASSIAAGEQFF.

The chain couples TRBV7-2 to TRBJ2-7; 7 bases align to TRBD2. The CDR3 sequence is 15 residues long. V trimming: 1 base; J trimming: 5 bases; junction bases outside the gene matches: 8. The germline CDR1 and CDR2 sequences are SGHTA and FQGNSA. CDR3 nucleotides: TGTGCCAGCAGCTTAGATGCGGGAGAGGGAAACGAGCAGTACTTC. Its protein product is CASSLDAGEGNEQYF.

The gene calls are TRBV5-1 and TRBJ2-3; TRBD2 agrees at 11 bases. The CDR3 is 17 residues long. From germline, CDR1 is SGHRS and CDR2 YFSETQ. Trimming cost V 1 base and J 0 bases; bases outside gene matches: 4. The CDR3 coding sequence is TGCGCCAGCAGCTTGCTAGCGGGGGGAAGGAGCACAGATACGCAGTATTTT. As protein: CASSLLAGGRSTDTQYF.

This clone was observed a single time. The V call is TRBV28, the J call TRBJ2-7, with 8 bases lining up with TRBD2. Trimming took 3 bases from V and 2 from J; bases not matched to a gene: 9. The CDR3 loop spans 16 amino acids. CDR1 is MDHEN, CDR2 SYDVKM, per germline. This chain's CDR3 is CASSFPGGDQPYEQYF. The CDR3 nucleotides read TGTGCCAGCAGTTTCCCCGGGGGGGACCAACCCTACGAGCAGTACTTC.

This rearrangement joins TRBV27 to TRBJ2-7, with 8 bases identical to TRBD1. The CDR3 runs to 16 residues. Trimming cost V 6 bases and J 3 bases; bases outside gene matches: 13. The germline gives CDR1 MNHEY, CDR2 SMNVEV (reference sequence). The CDR3 is CASRLMGTGVIYEQYF. The CDR3 bases are TGTGCCAGCAGGCTGATGGGGACAGGAGTAATCTACGAGCAGTACTTC.

This clone has a single count. In DNA form, the CDR3 reads TGTGCCAGCAGTTTTGTTGCGGGACAGGGGAACACCGGGGAGCTGTTTTTT. This encodes CASSFVAGQGNTGELFF. The J gene is TRBJ2-2, the V gene TRBV28, with 9 bases fitting TRBD1. The CDR3 covers 17 residues. Germline V CDR1 and CDR2: MDHEN, SYDVKM. Germline trimming cut 3 bases from V and 1 base from J; bases unmatched to any gene: 6.

This chain links TRBV9 with TRBJ2-7; a possible D gene is TRBD2 (5 bases). Germline lookup yields CDR1 SGDLS and CDR2 YYNGEE. The CDR3 covers 14 residues. V was cut by 0 bases and J by 3 bases, with 10 bases left in between. CDR3 sequence reads: CASSVAEGSYEQYF. CDR3 bases: TGTGCCAGCAGCGTAGCTGAGGGCAGCTACGAGCAGTACTTC.

V and J are TRBV6-5 and TRBJ1-1; the match to TRBD1 covers 10 bases. CDR3 length equals 16 residues. Germline assignment: CDR1 MNHEY and CDR2 SVGAGI. Trimming cost V 4 bases and J 5 bases; bases outside gene matches: 10. This chain's CDR3 is CASSWKPTGGWTEAFF. DNA for the CDR3: TGTGCCAGCAGTTGGAAGCCGACAGGGGGCTGGACTGAAGCTTTCTTT.

This chain joins TRBV27 and TRBJ2-7, with 7 bases fitting TRBD2. CDR3 size: 14 residues. Unmatched junction bases numbered 5, after V lost 3 bases and J lost 3 bases. CDR1 is MNHEY, CDR2 SMNVEV, per germline (reference sequence). The CDR3 coding sequence is TGTGCCAGCAGTTTGGGGGGGAGCTTCTACGAGCAGTACTTC. This encodes CASSLGGSFYEQYF.

V usage is TRBV27 and J usage is TRBJ1-3, with D unclear. Germline V gene sequence: CDR1 MNHEY, CDR2 SMNVEV (reference sequence). V was pared by 4 bases and J by 1 base, with 8 bases between. This CDR3 is 14 amino acids long. CDR3 bases: TGTGCCAGCAGTTCCCTTCCGTCTGGAAACACCATATATTTT. Its protein product is CASSSLPSGNTIYF.

The chain carries TRBV7-2 and TRBJ2-2; 16 positions match TRBD2. This CDR3 spans 16 amino acids. V shed 5 bases, J shed 4 bases, and the junction held 1 base outside the gene matches. The germline CDR1 and CDR2 sequences are SGHTA and FQGNSA. The CDR3 region is CASSGTSGGGTGELFF. The CDR3, as DNA: TGTGCCAGCAGCGGGACTAGCGGGGGGGGCACCGGGGAGCTGTTTTTT. Drawing the rest from reference TRBV7-2 and TRBJ2-2, the complete variable domain is GAGVSQSPSNKVTEKGKDVELRCDPISGHTALYWYRQSLGQGLEFLIYFQGNSAPDKSGLPSDRFSAERTGGSVSTLTIQRTQQEDSAVYLCASSGTSGGGTGELFFGEGSRLTVL.

J is TRBJ2-1 and V is TRBV19, with a tentative D call TRBD2 (7 bases). The CDR3 has 13 amino acids. Germline values: CDR1 LNHDA, CDR2 SQIVND (reference sequence). V lost 3 bases, J lost 9 bases, and 12 bases lay in between. CDR3 sequence reads: CASSMGRGGEQFF. CDR3 DNA: TGTGCCAGTAGTATGGGGAGGGGGGGTGAGCAGTTCTTC.

This clone was counted a few times. The rearrangement uses TRBV18 and TRBJ1-2; tentatively, D is TRBD1 (5 bases). The CDR3 spans 14 residues. Germline loops: CDR1 KGHSH, CDR2 LQKENI. The ends were cut back, 3 bases at V and 5 bases at J, with 13 bases in the middle. The CDR3 region is CASSPTREGYGYTF. The DNA of the CDR3 is TGTGCCAGCTCACCTACCAGGGAAGGGTATGGCTACACCTTC.

This clone came up a few times. The chain has TRBV11-3 and TRBJ2-7, with TRBD2 matching 12 bases. V shed 4 bases, J shed 6 bases, and the junction held 10 bases outside the gene matches. Per the germline V gene, CDR1 is SGHNT and CDR2 is YENEEA. CDR3 length equals 16 residues. The CDR3 is CASSSKRLAGVREQYF. Here the CDR3 DNA reads TGTGCCAGCAGCTCAAAACGACTAGCGGGAGTACGCGAGCAGTACTTC.

The rearrangement links TRBV5-6 to TRBJ2-7, with 8 bases lining up with TRBD2. Trimming removed 0 bases from V and 2 bases from J; junction bases left unmatched: 7. CDR1 is SGHDT, CDR2 YYEEEE, per germline. The CDR3 runs 16 residues. CDR3 sequence reads: CASSLAASGYPYEQYF. The CDR3 bases are TGTGCCAGCAGCTTGGCGGCTAGCGGGTACCCCTACGAGCAGTACTTC.

The DNA of the CDR3 is TGTGCCAGCAGCTTAGGGACAGGGGGCCTAAGGTCACCCCTCCACTTT. This sequence encodes CASSLGTGGLRSPLHF. The chain uses TRBV7-9 and TRBJ1-6; 11 nucleotides line up with TRBD1. CDR3 size: 16 residues. CDR1 and CDR2 from the germline V gene are SEHNR and FQNEAQ (reference sequence). With V trimmed by 1 base and J by 10 bases, 6 bases remained unmatched.

This clone was detected only a few times. The rearrangement joins TRBV27 to TRBJ1-1; 7 bases align to TRBD1. The CDR3 runs 16 residues. J lost 4 bases, V lost 4 bases, and 12 bases had no gene match. CDR1 is MNHEY, CDR2 SMNVEV, per germline (reference sequence). The CDR3 DNA sequence: TGTGCCAGCAGTTCTTGGGCGCTGACAGGGAGCACTGAAGCTTTCTTT. Protein: CASSSWALTGSTEAFF.

This clone was seen a handful of times. The chain carries TRBV29-1 and TRBJ2-3; 12 bases match TRBD2. The CDR3 sequence is 16 residues long. The V gene's germline CDR1 is SQVTM and CDR2 ANQGSEA. Unmatched junction bases numbered 6, after V lost 3 bases and J lost 2 bases. This chain's CDR3 is CSVDSSGRGFTDTQYF. DNA of the CDR3: TGCAGCGTTGATTCTAGCGGGAGGGGATTCACAGATACGCAGTATTTT.

This clone was detected a few times. The chain uses TRBV19 and TRBJ1-5; weak D call: TRBD1 (5 bases). CDR3 length equals 15 residues. The V and J ends lost 6 bases and 4 bases respectively, with 16 bases between them. Germline V CDR1 and CDR2: LNHDA, SQIVND (reference sequence). The CDR3: CASRPRRGPNQPQHF. CDR3 sequence (DNA): TGTGCCAGTAGACCCCGAAGGGGCCCGAATCAGCCCCAGCATTTT.

The chain recombines TRBV7-6 with TRBJ1-3, with D uncertain. V gave up 2 bases and J gave up 0 bases, with 8 bases separating them. Germline V gene data show CDR1 as SGHVS and CDR2 as FNYEAQ. This CDR3 contains 15 residues. Here the CDR3 DNA reads TGTGCCAGCAGCTTATGGCAGGACTCTGGAAACACCATATATTTT. This sequence encodes CASSLWQDSGNTIYF. Using reference TRBV7-6 and TRBJ1-3 for the parts outside the CDR3, the full variable domain is GAGVSQSPRYKVTKRGQDVALRCDPISGHVSLYWYRQALGQGPEFLTYFNYEAQQDKSGLPNDRFSAERPEGSISTLTIQRTEQRDSAMYRCASSLWQDSGNTIYFGEGSWLTVV.

V is TRBV19 and J is TRBJ1-2; D possibly corresponds to TRBD1 (6 bases). The CDR3 is 17 amino acids. The germline V gene has CDR1 LNHDA and CDR2 SQIVND (reference sequence). V was trimmed by 1 base and J by 4 bases, leaving 19 bases between them. As DNA, the CDR3 is TGTGCCAGTAGTATAGTTGGGACATTACCCTCCGGCTATGGCTACACCTTC. Translating it yields CASSIVGTLPSGYGYTF.

The chain carries TRBV2 and TRBJ2-5; 12 positions agree with TRBD2. The CDR3 is 16 amino acids. V dropped 6 bases and J dropped 5; count of bases not matched to a gene: 10. Germline lookup yields CDR1 SNHLY and CDR2 FYNNEI. This CDR3 is CASSPTSGGPFETQYF. CDR3 bases: TGTGCCAGCAGCCCAACTAGCGGGGGGCCCTTCGAGACCCAGTACTTC.

This clone was recorded only once. J is TRBJ1-4 and V is TRBV19; 9 bases align to TRBD1. Trimming cost V 3 bases and J 8 bases; bases outside gene matches: 7. The CDR3 is made up of 15 amino acids. The V gene's germline CDR1 is LNHDA and CDR2 SQIVND (reference sequence). CDR3 in amino acids: CASSMPTGGREKLFF. In DNA, the CDR3 is TGTGCCAGTAGTATGCCGACAGGGGGAAGGGAAAAACTGTTTTTT. The full variable domain, completed using reference TRBV19 and TRBJ1-4, is DGGITQSPKYLFRKEGQNVTLSCEQNLNHDAMYWYRQDPGQGLRLIYYSQIVNDFQKGDIAEGYSVSREKKESFPLTVTSAQKNPTAFYLCASSMPTGGREKLFFGSGTQLSVL.

V and J are TRBV7-2 and TRBJ1-1, with D perhaps matching TRBD1 (6 bases). The ends were cut back, 5 bases at V and 7 bases at J, with 23 bases in the middle. This CDR3 has 16 residues. The germline gives CDR1 SGHTA, CDR2 FQGNSA. In nucleotides, the CDR3 is TGTGCCAGCAGCCCGCTAGGGGGGGGCGAACTCCTTGAAGCTTTCTTT. This gives the protein CASSPLGGGELLEAFF.

J is TRBJ2-7 and V is TRBV2; D is uncertain. The CDR3 contains 15 residues. Trimming removed 0 bases at V and 2 bases at J, with 11 bases between. Germline CDR1 SNHLY, CDR2 FYNNEI. The CDR3 bases are TGTGCCAGCAGTGAAGCGAGTCTTACTACCTACGAGCAGTACTTC. It codes for CASSEASLTTYEQYF.

This clone was recorded once. V usage is TRBV7-3 and J usage is TRBJ2-5; tentatively, D is TRBD2 (6 bases). Between the trimmed V and J ends, which lost 5 bases and 2 bases, there was a span of 12 bases. CDR1 is SGHTA, CDR2 FQGTGA, per germline. The CDR3 totals 14 residues. The CDR3 DNA follows: TGTGCCAGCAGCCCGAGTGGGGGGCAAGAGACCCAGTACTTC. The encoded protein is CASSPSGGQETQYF.